This passage covers 22 T cell receptor beta chains from one sample sequenced in a study of cytomegalovirus exposure and HLA in healthy donors. 13 Jbeta primers and 60 Vbeta primers were used for the PCR. This table comes from immunoSEQ multiplex PCR, and its TCRdb copy is limited to in-frame clones, with some not included. Of under 300,000 clones in the sample, 80% to 85% are singletons; the top ten hold less than 9%. The source material was PBMCs. Every receptor here comes from a woman aged 55-70 years in good health and CMV-seropositive.

V and J are TRBV4-1 and TRBJ1-1, with no clear D. Germline V gene lookup returns CDR1 MGHRA and CDR2 YSYEKL. Trimming took off 4 bases at V and 1 base at J, with 16 bases between the two ends. CDR3 size: 16 residues. In DNA form, the CDR3 reads TGCGCCAGCAGCCGTTATGTCGGCGAGGAGAACACTGAAGCTTTCTTT. Encoded protein: CASSRYVGEENTEAFF.

The sample holds one count of this clone. This chain uses TRBV4-1 with TRBJ2-2; D is unresolved. This CDR3 comprises 13 residues. Germline V gene sequence: CDR1 MGHRA, CDR2 YSYEKL. Trimming stripped 1 base from V and 5 bases from J, with 5 bases between. The CDR3 reads CASSQGLTGELFF. As DNA, the CDR3 is TGCGCCAGCAGCCAAGGTTTAACCGGGGAGCTGTTTTTT.

The genes are TRBV5-1 and TRBJ1-1; 7 nucleotides align to TRBD1. Germline V gene data show CDR1 as SGHRS and CDR2 as YFSETQ. CDR3 size: 14 residues. Trimming removed 4 bases from V and 4 bases from J; junction bases left unmatched: 7. Written as DNA, the CDR3 is TGCGCCAGCAGCCAAGACAGGGTTGGCACTGAAGCTTTCTTT. Translated, it gives CASSQDRVGTEAFF. Full variable domain (rest looked up from reference TRBV5-1 and TRBJ1-1): KAGVTQTPRYLIKTRGQQVTLSCSPISGHRSVSWYQQTPGQGLQFLFEYFSETQRNKGNFPGRFSGRQFSNSRSEMNVSTLELGDSALYLCASSQDRVGTEAFFGQGTRLTVV.

This chain links TRBV5-1 with TRBJ2-7; 10 nucleotides align to TRBD2. From germline, CDR1 is SGHRS and CDR2 YFSETQ. CDR3 length: 15 amino acids. Losses at the gene ends were 3 bases for V and 5 bases for J; bases not matched to a gene: 8. CDR3 region: CASSSSSGRVNEQYF. For the CDR3, the DNA is TGCGCCAGCAGCTCATCTAGCGGGAGAGTGAACGAGCAGTACTTC.

This chain joins TRBV7-2 and TRBJ1-4; TRBD1 might be the D (5 bases). This CDR3 has 15 amino acids. Germline V gene lookup returns CDR1 SGHTA and CDR2 FQGNSA. The V end lost 2 bases, the J end lost 7 bases, and 14 bases lay between the germline ends. CDR3 loop: CASSLRAGGGEKLFF. In nucleotides, the CDR3 is TGTGCCAGCAGCTTACGTGCTGGGGGGGGTGAAAAACTGTTTTTT.

V and J are TRBV15 and TRBJ2-7; 7 bases are shared with TRBD1. CDR3 length: 14 residues. V lost 1 base, J lost 2 bases, and 2 bases stayed unmatched. CDR1 is LNHNV, CDR2 YYDKDF, per germline (reference sequence). CDR3 in DNA: TGTGCCACCAGCAGAGTCGGGACAGCCTACGAGCAGTACTTC. This gives the protein CATSRVGTAYEQYF.

The chain combines TRBV14 with TRBJ2-3, with 10 bases that match TRBD1. The germline CDR1 and CDR2 sequences are SGHDN and FVKESK. CDR3 length: 16 residues. The V and J ends lost 4 bases and 2 bases, in that order; junction bases with no gene match: 6. The CDR3 region has the DNA TGTGCCAGCAGCCCCCGGGACAGGGGTCTCACAGATACGCAGTATTTT. Protein product: CASSPRDRGLTDTQYF.

The J gene is TRBJ1-2, the V gene TRBV30; D remains unclear. The CDR3 covers 15 residues. Deletions cut 2 bases from V and 4 bases from J, with 17 bases between. Germline-derived CDR1 and CDR2 are GTSNPN and SVGIG (reference sequence). The CDR3 loop is CAWSLSSRVVYGYTF. CDR3 in DNA: TGTGCCTGGAGTCTCTCCTCCCGGGTTGTCTATGGCTACACCTTC.

This clone has just one count. This chain connects TRBV19 to TRBJ1-1; no clear D gene. This CDR3 is built from 13 residues. CDR1 and CDR2 from the germline V gene are LNHDA and SQIVND (reference sequence). V lost 3 bases to trimming and J lost 1 base, with 6 bases between them. The CDR3: CASSILTNTEAFF. CDR3 nucleotides: TGTGCCAGTAGTATCCTAACGAACACTGAAGCTTTCTTT. The whole variable domain, filled in from reference TRBV19 and TRBJ1-1, reads DGGITQSPKYLFRKEGQNVTLSCEQNLNHDAMYWYRQDPGQGLRLIYYSQIVNDFQKGDIAEGYSVSREKKESFPLTVTSAQKNPTAFYLCASSILTNTEAFFGQGTRLTVV.

The chain carries TRBV2 and TRBJ1-5; no clear D gene. The germline V gene has CDR1 SNHLY and CDR2 FYNNEI. The CDR3 runs 14 residues. V was shortened by 5 bases and J by 5 bases, with 13 bases between the two germline ends. The CDR3: CASSTRPEDQPQHF. The DNA of the CDR3 is TGTGCCAGCAGTACCCGCCCCGAGGATCAGCCCCAGCATTTT.

The chain couples TRBV7-3 to TRBJ2-2; 13 positions match TRBD2. This CDR3 has 15 residues. V lost 6 bases and J lost 5; bases outside the gene matches: 3. CDR1 and CDR2 from the germline V gene are SGHTA and FQGTGA. Here the CDR3 reads CASRLAGGPTGELFF. CDR3 bases: TGTGCCAGCAGACTAGCGGGAGGGCCGACCGGGGAGCTGTTTTTT.

The J gene is TRBJ2-1, the V gene TRBV2; D unresolved. This CDR3 is 15 amino acids long. Per germline, CDR1 SNHLY and CDR2 FYNNEI. V gave up 4 bases and J gave up 2 bases, with 12 bases separating them. CDR3 coding DNA: TGTGCCAGCAGTGGCGAACCCCGGGCCTACAATGAGCAGTTCTTC. It codes for CASSGEPRAYNEQFF.

The chain carries TRBV30 and TRBJ2-4, with 16 bases aligning to TRBD2. Unmatched junction bases numbered 9, after V lost 0 bases and J lost 7 bases. The germline gives CDR1 GTSNPN, CDR2 SVGIG (reference sequence). The CDR3 has 18 amino acids. In DNA, the CDR3 is TGTGCCTGGAGTGTACTGGCGGGACTAGCGGGAGGGATGAACATTCAGTACTTC. This translates into CAWSVLAGLAGGMNIQYF.

Note on this clone: A junction end diverges from the germline sequence, so it may reflect a read error. Other DNA sequences in the same sample also yield this CDR3. The CDR3 reads CSSSSQGYEQYF. The CDR3 region has the DNA TGTTCCAGCAGCTCACAGGGATACGAGCAGTACTTC. This chain uses TRBV7-9 with TRBJ2-7, with D perhaps TRBD1 (6 bases). The CDR3 sequence is 12 residues long. Germline CDR1 is SEHNR and CDR2 is FQNEAQ (reference sequence).

The chain is built from TRBV2 and TRBJ1-6; possibly TRBD1 for D (5 bases). Germline V gene data show CDR1 as SNHLY and CDR2 as FYNNEI. V was shortened by 4 bases and J by 9 bases, with 13 bases between the two germline ends. The CDR3 runs to 14 residues. CDR3: CASSGGGRFSPLHF. The CDR3 DNA sequence: TGTGCCAGCAGTGGCGGGGGACGATTTTCACCCCTCCACTTT.

The chain carries TRBV6-1 and TRBJ1-5; D is uncertain. Trimming removed 1 base from V and 6 bases from J, with 10 bases in between. Per the germline V gene, CDR1 is MNHNS and CDR2 is SASEGT. The CDR3 contains 14 residues. In nucleotides, the CDR3 is TGTGCCAGCAGTGAAGTGAGGGAAAGTCAGCCCCAGCATTTT. This sequence encodes CASSEVRESQPQHF.

The chain couples TRBV19 to TRBJ1-2, with TRBD1 matching 7 bases. V lost 6 bases to trimming and J lost 4 bases; unmatched junction nucleotides: 14. Germline CDR1 and CDR2: LNHDA and SQIVND (reference sequence). The CDR3 runs 16 residues. The CDR3 loop is CASRNTRDSRIYGYTF. DNA for the CDR3: TGTGCCAGTAGGAACACACGGGACAGCAGGATCTATGGCTACACCTTC.

The V gene is TRBV5-1, the J gene TRBJ2-3; D call uncertain. Germline assignment: CDR1 SGHRS and CDR2 YFSETQ. The V end lost 1 base, the J end lost 2 bases, and 8 bases lay between the germline ends. CDR3 length: 14 amino acids. The CDR3 region has the DNA TGCGCCAGCAGCTTGTTTGGCCTCACAGATACGCAGTATTTT. Translating it yields CASSLFGLTDTQYF. Filled out from reference TRBV5-1 and TRBJ2-3, the complete variable domain reads KAGVTQTPRYLIKTRGQQVTLSCSPISGHRSVSWYQQTPGQGLQFLFEYFSETQRNKGNFPGRFSGRQFSNSRSEMNVSTLELGDSALYLCASSLFGLTDTQYFGPGTRLTVL.

The rearrangement joins TRBV6-5 to TRBJ2-1, with 9 bases fitting TRBD2. Germline-derived CDR1 and CDR2 are MNHEY and SVGAGI. This CDR3 region has 13 residues. V lost 4 bases and J lost 8; bases outside the gene matches: 3. In DNA, the CDR3 is TGTGCCAGCAGTTCGGGACTAGCAGATGAGCAGTTCTTC. Amino acid sequence: CASSSGLADEQFF.

This chain joins TRBV7-3 and TRBJ2-5, with a tentative D call TRBD2 (6 bases). Trimming left V 5 bases short and J 5 bases short, with 12 bases between. The CDR3 covers 13 residues. Germline CDR1 SGHTA, CDR2 FQGTGA. DNA of the CDR3: TGTGCCAGCAGCCTCGGAGGGGTGGAGACCCAGTACTTC. Amino acids: CASSLGGVETQYF.

This clone was seen a handful of times. The chain couples TRBV6-5 to TRBJ1-1; 9 nucleotides match TRBD1. V lost 4 bases and J lost 4; bases outside the gene matches: 10. The germline gives CDR1 MNHEY, CDR2 SVGAGI. The CDR3 totals 16 residues. In DNA form, the CDR3 reads TGTGCCAGCAGTTTCAGATCCGGGACAGGGACCACTGAAGCTTTCTTT. Translating it yields CASSFRSGTGTTEAFF.

This clone was observed a single time. J is TRBJ2-3 and V is TRBV7-3; maybe TRBD2 (6 bases). CDR3 size: 15 residues. Germline CDR1 reads SGHTA; CDR2 reads FQGTGA. V gave up 2 bases and J gave up 2 bases, with 11 bases separating them. CDR3 in amino acids: CASSLGRLNTDTQYF. For the CDR3, the DNA is TGTGCCAGCAGCTTAGGGAGGCTAAACACAGATACGCAGTATTTT.